These T cell receptor beta chains were read from a single sample in a study of glioma-infiltrating T cells. MiXCR, applied by TCRdb to the multiplex PCR reads, yields one record per CDR3 protein. The sample consists of 100,000 to 150,000 distinct CDR3 sequences, 23% of them appearing once. Material for sequencing was glioma tissue, nonneoplastic brain tissue, or PBMCs (not recorded which). The source of these receptors is a human donor with low-grade glioma or glioblastoma, undergoing nonglioma brain surgery, or in good health (not recorded which). CDR3s include the opening cysteine and the closing phenylalanine or tryptophan. Fields, in order: V gene, CDR3 length, J gene, D gene, clone size, CDR3 protein, CDR3 DNA. A D gene is named only where the DNA matches it firmly. Clone size appears in some rows only: once, few, many, or a class for an expanded clone.

TRBV29-1	11	TRBJ2-3	NA	few	CSVDGGDTQYF	TGCAGCGTTGATGGAGGAGATACGCAGTATTTT
TRBV18	14	TRBJ2-7	TRBD2	NA	CASSISGSSYEQYF	TGTGCCAGCTCAATTAGCGGGAGCTCCTACGAGCAGTACTTC
TRBV19	16	TRBJ2-1	NA	many	CASSIDQSSSYNEQFF	TGTGCCAGTAGTATAGATCAGTCGAGCTCCTACAATGAGCAGTTCTTC
TRBV20-1	16	TRBJ2-3	TRBD2	many	CSAPRLAGVGADTQYF	TGCAGTGCCCCTCGACTTGCGGGAGTAGGAGCAGATACGCAGTATTTT
TRBV7-2	13	TRBJ2-5	NA	many	CASSVDQQKTQYF	TGTGCCAGCAGCGTCGACCAGCAAAAGACCCAGTACTTC
TRBV7-8	17	TRBJ2-5	TRBD2	NA	CAGSRRRGLAGEETQYF	TGTGCCGGCAGCCGACGGCGTGGACTAGCGGGAGAAGAGACCCAGTACTTC
TRBV7-2	11	TRBJ2-5	NA	many	CASSLAGTQYF	TGTGCCAGCAGCTTAGCGGGGACCCAGTACTTC
TRBV9	14	TRBJ2-5	NA	few	CASSVTVRWETQYF	TGTGCCAGCAGCGTAACAGTTAGATGGGAGACCCAGTACTTC
TRBV7-3	20	TRBJ2-3	TRBD2	many	CASSFDDLAGSYFAADTQYF	TGTGCCAGCAGCTTCGACGACCTAGCGGGATCCTATTTTGCGGCAGATACGCAGTATTTT
TRBV2	13	TRBJ2-1	NA	few	CASSTVSYNEQFF	TGTGCCAGCAGTACGGTGTCTTACAATGAGCAGTTCTTC
TRBV19	15	TRBJ2-7	NA	NA	CASSHPQGGRNEQYF	TGTGCCAGTAGTCACCCTCAGGGGGGACGGAACGAGCAGTACTTC
TRBV20-1	15	TRBJ2-1	TRBD2	many	CSAREREVSYNEQFF	TGCAGTGCTAGAGAGCGGGAGGTCTCCTACAATGAGCAGTTCTTC
TRBV15	15	TRBJ2-7	TRBD2	many	CATSREAGSSYEQYF	TGTGCCACCAGCAGAGAAGCGGGAAGCTCCTACGAGCAGTACTTC
TRBV28	12	TRBJ1-2	NA	many	CASSQANYGYTF	TGTGCCAGCAGTCAAGCTAACTATGGCTACACCTTC
TRBV6-1	14	TRBJ2-1	TRBD1	many	CASSPRDSGDEQFF	TGTGCCAGCAGCCCACGGGACAGTGGGGATGAGCAGTTCTTC
TRBV27	13	TRBJ2-5	NA	many	CASSLSYQETQYF	TGTGCCAGCAGTCTATCGTACCAAGAGACCCAGTACTTC
TRBV7-9	17	TRBJ1-1	TRBD1	NA	CASSKTPGQMGNTEAFF	TGTGCCAGCAGCAAGACGCCGGGACAGATGGGGAACACTGAAGCTTTCTTT
TRBV2	14	TRBJ1-2	NA	NA	CASIWDPGGYGYTF	TGTGCCAGCATTTGGGACCCCGGTGGCTATGGCTACACCTTC
TRBV7-2	13	TRBJ1-5	NA	many	CASSLEGPQPQHF	TGTGCCAGCAGCTTAGAAGGCCCTCAGCCCCAGCATTTT
TRBV7-8	16	TRBJ1-1	NA	many	CASSWPRDGVNTEAFF	TGTGCCAGCAGCTGGCCCAGGGATGGGGTGAACACTGAAGCTTTCTTT
TRBV6-2/TRBV6-3	14	TRBJ1-3	NA	many	CASSYPFSGNTIYF	TGTGCCAGCAGTTACCCGTTCAGCGGAAACACCATATATTTT
TRBV5-6	16	TRBJ2-1	NA	once	CASSGRQSRSYNEQFF	TGTGCCAGCAGCGGCCGGCAGTCCCGCTCCTACAATGAGCAGTTCTTC
TRBV6-6	15	TRBJ2-7	NA	many	CASSYSILASYEQYF	TGTGCCAGCAGTTACTCGATACTAGCCTCCTACGAGCAGTACTTC
TRBV6-1	16	TRBJ1-5	TRBD1	many	CASSSISGQGNQPQHF	TGTGCCAGCAGTTCAATCTCGGGACAGGGAAATCAGCCCCAGCATTTT
TRBV7-9	16	TRBJ2-7	NA	NA	CASSHTAWLVRDEQYF	TGTGCCAGCAGCCATACCGCTTGGCTAGTCCGTGACGAGCAGTACTTC
TRBV6-6	15	TRBJ1-2	NA	many	CASSYLARVGYGYTF	TGTGCCAGCAGTTACCTTGCCAGGGTGGGCTATGGCTACACCTTC
TRBV7-7	13	TRBJ1-1	NA	many	CASSLDPGKRLFF	TGTGCTAGCAGCTTAGATCCGGGAAAAAGGCTTTTCTTT
TRBV12-3/TRBV12-4	14	TRBJ1-1	NA	many	CASSLTGSNTEAFF	TGTGCCAGCAGTTTGACAGGTTCGAACACTGAAGCTTTCTTT
TRBV28	14	TRBJ1-6	NA	many	CASSLYGGNSPLHF	TGTGCCAGCAGTTTATATGGGGGGAATTCACCCCTCCACTTT
TRBV2	20	TRBJ2-3	TRBD2	many	CASSFPTSGRIEGGTDTQYF	TGTGCCAGCAGTTTTCCGACTAGCGGGAGAATAGAGGGGGGCACAGATACGCAGTATTTT
TRBV20-1	14	TRBJ2-7	NA	many	CSAREGTSFYEQYF	TGCAGTGCTAGAGAAGGGACTTCTTTCTACGAGCAGTACTTC
TRBV6-1	14	TRBJ2-1	TRBD2	many	CASREARSYNEQFF	TGTGCCAGTCGGGAGGCTAGGTCCTACAATGAGCAGTTCTTC
TRBV29-1	12	TRBJ2-4	NA	many	CSEKWGKNIQYF	TGCAGCGAAAAGTGGGGGAAAAACATTCAGTACTTC
TRBV5-6	13	TRBJ2-7	NA	NA	CASSLGQFGEQYF	TGTGCCAGCAGCTTGGGACAGTTCGGTGAGCAGTACTTC
TRBV20-1	15	TRBJ1-4	TRBD1	many	CSARGQRGENEKLFF	TGCAGTGCTCGGGGACAGCGAGGGGAAAATGAAAAACTGTTTTTT
TRBV4-2	16	TRBJ2-3	TRBD2	many	CASSQDPSGNADTQYF	TGTGCCAGCAGCCAAGATCCTAGCGGGAATGCAGATACGCAGTATTTT
TRBV2	14	TRBJ2-5	NA	many	CASSPRDNQETQYF	TGTGCCAGCAGTCCCCGGGACAACCAAGAGACCCAGTACTTC
TRBV29-1	15	TRBJ2-2	TRBD1	NA	CSVRPGGRSTGELFF	TGCAGCGTTCGGCCAGGGGGACGAAGCACCGGGGAGCTGTTTTTT
TRBV11-1	15	TRBJ2-7	NA	NA	CASSLKGYWAYEQYF	TGTGCCAGCAGCTTAAAAGGGTACTGGGCCTACGAGCAGTACTTC
TRBV3-1	14	TRBJ2-6	NA	many	CASSQASWANVLTF	TGTGCCAGCAGCCAAGCCTCCTGGGCCAACGTCCTGACTTTC
TRBV20-1	14	TRBJ2-7	NA	many	CSARFRELPYEQYF	TGCAGTGCTAGATTCCGGGAGTTACCCTACGAGCAGTACTTC
TRBV2	12	TRBJ2-7	NA	many	CASTRGQSEQYF	TGTGCCAGCACTCGAGGACAGTCCGAGCAGTACTTC
TRBV6-6	14	TRBJ1-1	NA	many	CASSYGVFGTEAFF	TGTGCCAGCAGTTACGGAGTTTTTGGTACTGAAGCTTTCTTT
TRBV6-1	13	TRBJ2-1	TRBD2	many	CASRSGSFDEQFF	TGTGCCAGCAGGAGCGGGAGTTTCGATGAGCAGTTCTTC
TRBV27	14	TRBJ1-5	NA	many	CASSLQASNQPQHF	TGTGCCAGCAGTTTACAGGCGAGCAATCAGCCCCAGCATTTT
TRBV15	13	TRBJ2-5	TRBD2	many	CATKRGPQETQYF	TGTGCCACCAAGCGGGGGCCGCAAGAGACCCAGTACTTC